This TCR beta chain was sequenced during a study of T cells in Graves' hyperthyroidism and ophthalmopathy. The overall study: Specimen type is peripheral blood, collected at initial diagnosis prior to any treatment. Overall study findings and caveats: The model foresaw ophthalmopathy a median roughly 6 months prior to onset.

Amplification targeted TCR beta CDR3 regions from RNA transcripts. First-round RT-PCR of the TCR CDR3 relied on the HTBI primer set. In TCRdb, the multiplex PCR reads were re-called with MiXCR into one record per CDR3 protein. The data hold more than 300,000 distinct CDR3 sequences, with around 13% observed a single time. The table lists this clonotype with a few counts. The antigen remains undetermined. CDR3 length: 16 amino acids. The junction had 16 bases not matched to a gene; V was cut back by 5 bases and J by 6 bases. In germline, CDR1 is DFQATT, CDR2 SNEGSKA (reference sequence). This clonotype was sampled from a woman aged 18-30 years with Graves' hyperthyroidism. Input material: blood. V and J are TRBV20-1 and TRBJ1-2, with 9 bases fitting TRBD1. The CDR3 DNA reads as TGCAGTGCTTGTGGGGACCTGACAGGGGGAAAAGATGGCTACACCTTC. It translates to CSACGDLTGGKDGYTF.